The clone carrying this T cell receptor beta chain was counted between two and nine times. CDR1 and CDR2 (germline): MNHNS, SASEGT. Trimming took off 7 bases at V and 2 bases at J, with 9 bases between the two ends. The CDR3 has 13 amino acids. It was on clinical symptoms, serum thyroxine, TRAb, thyroid ultrasound and orbital computed tomography that diagnosis relied. PBMCs originated in less than 11 ml of fresh peripheral blood. This specimen belongs to a study of Graves' ophthalmopathy and Graves' hyperthyroidism. TCR beta CDR3 amplification used RNA transcripts. HTBI-primed RT-PCR formed the first round, and a multiplex PCR formed the second. Each CDR3 protein is one row after TCRdb ran MiXCR on the multiplex PCR reads. The sample shows 240,000 or so distinct CDR3 sequences, around 42% of them seen only once.

The receptor's source is an adult man with Graves' ophthalmopathy. The chain is built from TRBV6-1 and TRBJ1-5; D possibly corresponds to TRBD1 (5 bases). Sequenced material: peripheral blood. The CDR3 reads CASNRDGNQPQHF. The CDR3 nucleotides read TGTGCCAGCAACCGGGACGGCAATCAGCCCCAGCATTTT.